Shown below are 14 T cell receptor beta chains from a single sample sequenced in a study of T cell changes during pregnancy in multiple sclerosis. Clones were read by immunoSEQ multiplex PCR, and TCRdb kept only the in-frame ones, dropping some. The table lists under 80,000 clones, 70% to 90% of them singletons. Sequencing was performed on peripheral blood, taken in the first trimester of pregnancy. The source is a female donor with multiple sclerosis, enrolled in a pregnancy study.

The genes are TRBV2 and TRBJ2-5; possibly TRBD1 for D (6 bases). The V end lost 2 bases, the J end lost 2 bases, and 12 bases lay between the germline ends. This CDR3 comprises 15 residues. The germline gives CDR1 SNHLY, CDR2 FYNNEI. The CDR3 loop is CASSEQGRGQETQYF. The CDR3 nucleotides are TGTGCCAGCAGTGAACAGGGGAGAGGGCAAGAGACCCAGTACTTC.

The chain combines TRBV4-1 with TRBJ2-3; TRBD2 is a possible D gene (6 bases). V gave up 1 base and J gave up 6 bases, with 11 bases separating them. From germline, CDR1 is MGHRA and CDR2 YSYEKL. This CDR3 comprises 14 residues. The CDR3: CASSQARDLDTQYF. The CDR3 DNA reads TGCGCCAGCAGCCAAGCGCGGGATCTGGATACGCAGTATTTT.

The V call is TRBV30, the J call TRBJ1-4; D is uncertain. This CDR3 has 15 amino acids. Germline lookup yields CDR1 GTSNPN and CDR2 SVGIG (reference sequence). Deletions cut 3 bases from V and 8 bases from J, with 19 bases between. The CDR3 loop is CAWSDNGRFGEKLFF. The CDR3 region has the DNA TGTGCCTGGAGCGACAATGGGAGATTCGGCGAAAAACTGTTTTTT. Using reference TRBV30 and TRBJ1-4 for the parts outside the CDR3, the full variable domain is SQTIHQWPATLVQPVGSPLSLECTVEGTSNPNLYWYRQAAGRGLQLLFYSVGIGQISSEVPQNLSASRPQDRQFILSSKKLLLSDSGFYLCAWSDNGRFGEKLFFGSGTQLSVL.

The gene calls are TRBV5-4 and TRBJ1-1; D ambiguous. Trimming removed 4 bases at V and 2 bases at J, with 9 bases between. The CDR3 contains 13 residues. Germline lookup yields CDR1 SGHNT and CDR2 YYREEE (reference sequence). The CDR3 is CASSQATNTEAFF. CDR3 DNA sequence: TGTGCCAGCAGCCAAGCGACTAACACTGAAGCTTTCTTT. The complete variable domain, with remaining parts taken from reference TRBV5-4 and TRBJ1-1, reads ETGVTQSPTHLIKTRGQQVTLRCSSQSGHNTVSWYQQALGQGPQFIFQYYREEENGRGNFPPRFSGLQFPNYSSELNVNALELDDSALYLCASSQATNTEAFFGQGTRLTVV.

The chain is built from TRBV29-1 and TRBJ2-3; 7 bases fit TRBD1. V lost 6 bases, J lost 4 bases, and 4 bases stayed unmatched. The CDR3 loop spans 12 amino acids. CDR1 is SQVTM and CDR2 is ANQGSEA in the germline V gene. In DNA form, the CDR3 reads TGCAGCGTACAGGGGTACCCAGATACGCAGTATTTT. It specifies CSVQGYPDTQYF.

The genes are TRBV10-3 and TRBJ2-1; D may be TRBD2 (5 bases). Trimming took off 3 bases at V and 9 bases at J, with 12 bases between the two ends. This CDR3 region has 13 residues. The germline gives CDR1 ENHRY, CDR2 SYGVKD. Written as DNA, the CDR3 is TGTGCCATCAGTGACGGGGTGGAGGTTGAGCAGTTCTTC. Amino acids: CAISDGVEVEQFF.

This clone was seen once. The chain has TRBV5-1 and TRBJ2-1; 9 bases are shared with TRBD2. Per the germline V gene, CDR1 is SGHRS and CDR2 is YFSETQ. V shed 4 bases and J 0 bases; nucleotides not matched to a gene: 5. The CDR3 is made up of 16 amino acids. The CDR3 nucleotides are TGCGCCAGCAGCGGTCGCGGGAGGGCCTCCTACAATGAGCAGTTCTTC. This gives the protein CASSGRGRASYNEQFF. Combining the CDR3 with reference TRBV5-1 and TRBJ2-1 gives the whole variable domain KAGVTQTPRYLIKTRGQQVTLSCSPISGHRSVSWYQQTPGQGLQFLFEYFSETQRNKGNFPGRFSGRQFSNSRSEMNVSTLELGDSALYLCASSGRGRASYNEQFFGPGTRLTVL.

This chain links TRBV27 with TRBJ2-2; D possibly corresponds to TRBD2 (6 bases). The V gene lost 6 bases and the J gene lost 3 bases, with 11 bases spanning the gap. This CDR3 spans 14 amino acids. Germline V lookup: CDR1 MNHEY, CDR2 SMNVEV (reference sequence). The CDR3 reads CASRGGTYTGELFF. Written as DNA, the CDR3 is TGTGCCAGCAGGGGCGGGACTTACACCGGGGAGCTGTTTTTT.

The V and J genes are TRBV19 and TRBJ1-1; 10 bases are a match to TRBD1. The CDR3 is 14 residues long. After removal of 6 bases from V and 3 bases from J, the junction contained 4 bases not matched to a gene. Germline V CDR1 and CDR2: LNHDA, SQIVND (reference sequence). DNA for the CDR3: TGTGCCAGTAGGTCGACAGGGGGCTACACTGAAGCTTTCTTT. Translated, it gives CASRSTGGYTEAFF.

The chain is built from TRBV5-1 and TRBJ1-3; TRBD1 might be the D (5 bases). With 7 bases removed from V and 0 bases from J, the gap between germline ends came to 20 bases. This CDR3 has 17 residues. The germline V gene encodes CDR1 SGHRS and CDR2 YFSETQ. In DNA, the CDR3 is TGCGCCAGCTGCCTCCCCGACAGCCCAATCTCTGGAAACACCATATATTTT. It is translated as CASCLPDSPISGNTIYF. Full variable domain (missing parts from reference TRBV5-1 and TRBJ1-3): KAGVTQTPRYLIKTRGQQVTLSCSPISGHRSVSWYQQTPGQGLQFLFEYFSETQRNKGNFPGRFSGRQFSNSRSEMNVSTLELGDSALYLCASCLPDSPISGNTIYFGEGSWLTVV.

This clone has a handful of counts. V and J are TRBV6-5 and TRBJ1-5; the match to TRBD1 covers 7 bases. The CDR3 runs 14 residues. The V gene end was trimmed by 6 bases and the J gene end by 6 bases; junction bases not matched to a gene: 8. CDR1 and CDR2 from the germline V gene are MNHEY and SVGAGI. The CDR3 coding sequence is TGTGCCAGCAGCCCCGAGACAGGGCTTCAGCCCCAGCATTTT. The encoded protein is CASSPETGLQPQHF.

V and J are TRBV29-1 and TRBJ2-4; TRBD1 is a possible D gene (6 bases). The CDR3 covers 13 residues. Germline lookup yields CDR1 SQVTM and CDR2 ANQGSEA. Trimming cost V 6 bases and J 4 bases, with 13 bases left between them. The CDR3 is CSVRTVDKNIQYF. CDR3 bases: TGCAGCGTGAGGACAGTCGATAAAAACATTCAGTACTTC.

The rearrangement links TRBV6-1 to TRBJ2-1, with 11 bases aligning to TRBD2. Germline lookup yields CDR1 MNHNS and CDR2 SASEGT. V was clipped by 5 bases and J by 6 bases; unmatched bases: 6. This CDR3 is built from 15 residues. The CDR3: CASSPLAGASNEQFF. The CDR3 DNA sequence: TGTGCCAGCAGTCCACTAGCGGGAGCCTCCAATGAGCAGTTCTTC.

The V and J genes are TRBV7-2 and TRBJ2-7, with TRBD1 identical over 11 bases. The V segment lost 4 bases and the J segment 5 bases; nucleotides outside the gene matches: 4. CDR3 length: 14 amino acids. Germline CDR1 reads SGHTA; CDR2 reads FQGNSA. The CDR3 region has the DNA TGTGCCAGCAGCTCGGGACAGGGGGAACACGAGCAGTACTTC. Residues: CASSSGQGEHEQYF.